This paragraph covers one T cell receptor beta chain sequence. Antigen specificity is unknown. This entry belongs to a study of siplizumab effects on memory and regulatory T cells. Study findings and constraints: Proliferating siplizumab-culture Tregs lacked confirmation of suppressive function. Under siplizumab, alloreactive sequences traced to unstimulated CD4+ memory cells were significantly reduced.

Per the germline V gene, CDR1 is LNHNV and CDR2 is YYDKDF (reference sequence). Trimming pared 0 bases from V and 3 bases from J, leaving 11 bases between. This CDR3 is built from 16 residues. Profiled with immunoSEQ multiplex PCR; TCRdb holds only in-frame clones, not every one. This sample has fewer than 100,000 clones, with about 94% found just once. The rearrangement links TRBV15 to TRBJ1-4; no clear D. Sequencing used non-Treg CD4+ T cells sorted from blood. This receptor was obtained from a human donor in good health. CDR3 sequence (DNA): TGTGCCACCAGCAGAGAGCTACGCGGGGCTAATGAAAAACTGTTTTTT. Translating it yields CATSRELRGANEKLFF.